These T cell receptor beta chains were read from a single sample in a study of cytomegalovirus exposure and HLA in healthy donors. Assay: immunoSEQ multiplex PCR; the TCRdb copy retains only in-frame clones and omits some. This table lists about 130,000 clones. Sequenced: PBMCs. The receptors stem from a woman in her fifties or sixties in good health and CMV-seronegative. The CDR3 runs from the conserved cysteine through the conserved F or W. The D gene is left open where the match is weak.

CDR3 DNA: TGTGCCAGCAGGACAGGGAACTCGAACACCGGGGAGCTGTTTTTT
CDR3 protein: CASRTGNSNTGELFF
J gene: TRBJ2-2
V gene: TRBV6-1
D gene: TRBD1

CDR3 DNA: TGTGCCAGCTCACCATCCGGAGGAGATGGCTACACCTTC
CDR3 protein: CASSPSGGDGYTF
J gene: TRBJ1-2
V gene: TRBV18
D gene: -

CDR3 DNA: TGCGCCAGCAGCTTTAGCCTAGCGGGAGGGGGAGAGACCCAGTACTTC
CDR3 protein: CASSFSLAGGGETQYF
J gene: TRBJ2-5
V gene: TRBV5-1
D gene: TRBD2

CDR3 DNA: TGTGCCAGCAGTTTCTCCGTGACAGGGGCTAACTATGGCTACACCTTC
CDR3 protein: CASSFSVTGANYGYTF
J gene: TRBJ1-2
V gene: TRBV28
D gene: TRBD1

CDR3 DNA: TGTGCCAGCACCTCCAGTCAGTATTTCGAGCAGTACTTC
CDR3 protein: CASTSSQYFEQYF
J gene: TRBJ2-7
V gene: TRBV28
D gene: -

CDR3 DNA: TGTGCCAGCAGCAATGTGGTGAGTTTTTGCTCTGGACAGGACGGATACGAGCAGTACTTC
CDR3 protein: CASSNVVSFCSGQDGYEQYF
J gene: TRBJ2-7
V gene: TRBV21-1
D gene: -

CDR3 DNA: TGCAGCGTAGTACAGGGGGCAGGAGGTAGAGGCTACACCTTC
CDR3 protein: CSVVQGAGGRGYTF
J gene: TRBJ1-2
V gene: TRBV29-1
D gene: TRBD1

CDR3 DNA: TGTGCCAGCAGTCTTACAGCCGAGGGAGAGACCCAGTACTTC
CDR3 protein: CASSLTAEGETQYF
J gene: TRBJ2-5
V gene: TRBV6-1
D gene: -

CDR3 DNA: TGTGCCAGCAGTTCCACAGGGTTGGGGACCGGGGAGCTGTTTTTT
CDR3 protein: CASSSTGLGTGELFF
J gene: TRBJ2-2
V gene: TRBV7-9
D gene: -

CDR3 DNA: TGTGCTAGTGGTGAGGACAGGGCCCTCTCTGGGGCCAACGTCCTGACTTTC
CDR3 protein: CASGEDRALSGANVLTF
J gene: TRBJ2-6
V gene: TRBV12-5
D gene: TRBD1

CDR3 DNA: TGTGCCAGCAGCCCTCCAGTGTCAGATACGCAGTATTTT
CDR3 protein: CASSPPVSDTQYF
J gene: TRBJ2-3
V gene: TRBV5-6
D gene: -

CDR3 DNA: TGTGCCATCAGTGCTGGACAGGGGCAATACGAGCAGTACTTC
CDR3 protein: CAISAGQGQYEQYF
J gene: TRBJ2-7
V gene: TRBV10-3
D gene: TRBD1

CDR3 DNA: TGTGCCAGCAGTTTGGGGACAGTGGAGTACGAGCAGTACTTC
CDR3 protein: CASSLGTVEYEQYF
J gene: TRBJ2-7
V gene: TRBV28
D gene: TRBD1

CDR3 DNA: TGTGCCAGCAGCCCAGGGGAGCAGCGGGGAAACTACAATGAGCAGTTCTTC
CDR3 protein: CASSPGEQRGNYNEQFF
J gene: TRBJ2-1
V gene: TRBV5-4
D gene: -

CDR3 DNA: TGTGCCAGCAGCCGATTACATGAGCAGTACTTC
CDR3 protein: CASSRLHEQYF
J gene: TRBJ2-7
V gene: TRBV28
D gene: -

CDR3 DNA: TGTGCCAGCAGTGATCACGAAATGGGGGGGCGGTCAGGGGCCAACGTCCTGACTTTC
CDR3 protein: CASSDHEMGGRSGANVLTF
J gene: TRBJ2-6
V gene: TRBV6-1
D gene: -

CDR3 DNA: TGCGCCAGCAGTCAGACAGGGGAGGACTACAATGAGCAGTTCTTC
CDR3 protein: CASSQTGEDYNEQFF
J gene: TRBJ2-1
V gene: TRBV5-1
D gene: TRBD1

CDR3 DNA: TGTGCCAGCAGTTATTTTCCAGGATCCTACGAGCAGTACTTC
CDR3 protein: CASSYFPGSYEQYF
J gene: TRBJ2-7
V gene: TRBV6-5
D gene: -

CDR3 DNA: TGTGCCAGCAGCCAAGATGTAGCGTCTTACATCTCCTACGAGCAGTACTTC
CDR3 protein: CASSQDVASYISYEQYF
J gene: TRBJ2-7
V gene: TRBV4-2
D gene: -

CDR3 DNA: TGTGCCACGTCCCCCGTAGGGGACAAAAACATTCAGTACTTC
CDR3 protein: CATSPVGDKNIQYF
J gene: TRBJ2-4
V gene: TRBV28
D gene: -

CDR3 DNA: TGTGCCAGCACTCTAAACGCAGATACGCAGTATTTT
CDR3 protein: CASTLNADTQYF
J gene: TRBJ2-3
V gene: TRBV2
D gene: -

CDR3 DNA: TGTGCCAGCAGCGTACAGACAGACTCCTACGAGCAGTACTTC
CDR3 protein: CASSVQTDSYEQYF
J gene: TRBJ2-7
V gene: TRBV9
D gene: -

CDR3 DNA: TGTGCCAGCCGACAGGGCCTAAAGTTCTTC
CDR3 protein: CASRQGLKFF
J gene: TRBJ2-1
V gene: TRBV6-1
D gene: TRBD1

CDR3 DNA: TGTGCCAGCAGTACTAGCGGCTTCAGCTCCTACGAGCAGTACTTC
CDR3 protein: CASSTSGFSSYEQYF
J gene: TRBJ2-7
V gene: TRBV27
D gene: TRBD2

CDR3 DNA: TGTGCCAGCAGCGTATCGACAGGGACCCGTGGTACGCAGTATTTT
CDR3 protein: CASSVSTGTRGTQYF
J gene: TRBJ2-3
V gene: TRBV7-9
D gene: TRBD1

CDR3 DNA: TGCGCCAGCAGCTTAACAGGGAGCTCCTACAATGAGCAGTTCTTC
CDR3 protein: CASSLTGSSYNEQFF
J gene: TRBJ2-1
V gene: TRBV5-1
D gene: -

CDR3 DNA: TGTGCCAGCAGCGCCCCGGGGGAACCCACAGATACGCAGTATTTT
CDR3 protein: CASSAPGEPTDTQYF
J gene: TRBJ2-3
V gene: TRBV5-4
D gene: -

CDR3 DNA: TGTGCCAGCAGCTTAGGAGGAGGGGACACTGAAGCTTTCTTT
CDR3 protein: CASSLGGGDTEAFF
J gene: TRBJ1-1
V gene: TRBV7-3
D gene: -

CDR3 DNA: TGTGCCATCAGACAAGAGGCAGGGAGGGGGGAGACCCAGTACTTC
CDR3 protein: CAIRQEAGRGETQYF
J gene: TRBJ2-5
V gene: TRBV10-3
D gene: -

CDR3 DNA: TGTGCCAGCAAACTAGCGGTAGTCTACGAGCAGTACTTC
CDR3 protein: CASKLAVVYEQYF
J gene: TRBJ2-7
V gene: TRBV6-6
D gene: TRBD2

CDR3 DNA: TGTGCCAGCAGCCCACAGGGGTTCGATGGCTACACCTTC
CDR3 protein: CASSPQGFDGYTF
J gene: TRBJ1-2
V gene: TRBV7-9
D gene: TRBD1

CDR3 DNA: TGTGCCAGCAGTTTATTGGGCAGGTATAGCAATCAGCCCCAGCATTTT
CDR3 protein: CASSLLGRYSNQPQHF
J gene: TRBJ1-5
V gene: TRBV28
D gene: -

CDR3 DNA: TGTGCCAGTAGTACCTGGACAGGGAACTTCAATCAGCCCCAGCATTTT
CDR3 protein: CASSTWTGNFNQPQHF
J gene: TRBJ1-5
V gene: TRBV19
D gene: TRBD1

CDR3 DNA: TGCGCCAGCAGAACTAGCGGGGGCCAAGAGACCCAGTACTTC
CDR3 protein: CASRTSGGQETQYF
J gene: TRBJ2-5
V gene: TRBV10-2
D gene: TRBD2

CDR3 DNA: TGCGCCAGCAGTGAGTTAGCGGGCCCCTTGGGGGAGCAGTACTTC
CDR3 protein: CASSELAGPLGEQYF
J gene: TRBJ2-7
V gene: TRBV10-1
D gene: TRBD2

CDR3 DNA: TGTGCCACCAGCAGAGAACAGGGCCTCTCTGGAAACACCATATATTTT
CDR3 protein: CATSREQGLSGNTIYF
J gene: TRBJ1-3
V gene: TRBV15
D gene: -

CDR3 DNA: TGTGCCAGTAAGGCACTGGGGGGACAGAGCAATCAGCCCCAGCATTTT
CDR3 protein: CASKALGGQSNQPQHF
J gene: TRBJ1-5
V gene: TRBV19
D gene: TRBD1

CDR3 DNA: TGTGCCAGTAGCACAACCGGGAGAAAGAGCAATCAGCCCCAGCATTTT
CDR3 protein: CASSTTGRKSNQPQHF
J gene: TRBJ1-5
V gene: TRBV19
D gene: -

CDR3 DNA: TGTGCCAGTAGGGGAGGAAATCAGCCCCAGCATTTT
CDR3 protein: CASRGGNQPQHF
J gene: TRBJ1-5
V gene: TRBV19
D gene: -

CDR3 DNA: TGTGCCAGCAGCTTGGGACAGGGGGTTGGCAATCAGCCCCAGCATTTT
CDR3 protein: CASSLGQGVGNQPQHF
J gene: TRBJ1-5
V gene: TRBV5-8
D gene: TRBD1

CDR3 DNA: TGTGCCAGCAGGGGACAGGGTCCCTACAATGAGCAGTTCTTC
CDR3 protein: CASRGQGPYNEQFF
J gene: TRBJ2-1
V gene: TRBV2
D gene: TRBD1

CDR3 DNA: TGCGCCAGCAGCCAAGTTGCTGGGCCGCCCCAAGAGACCCAGTACTTC
CDR3 protein: CASSQVAGPPQETQYF
J gene: TRBJ2-5
V gene: TRBV4-1
D gene: -

CDR3 DNA: TGTGCCAGCAGGACCCAGGGGCATGGCTACACCTTC
CDR3 protein: CASRTQGHGYTF
J gene: TRBJ1-2
V gene: TRBV28
D gene: -

CDR3 DNA: TGCGCCAGCAGTTATCGGGGGGAGACCCAGTACTTC
CDR3 protein: CASSYRGETQYF
J gene: TRBJ2-5
V gene: TRBV10-2
D gene: -

CDR3 DNA: TGCGCCAGCAGCTCATTCGGGACAGGAAACGAAGCTTTCTTT
CDR3 protein: CASSSFGTGNEAFF
J gene: TRBJ1-1
V gene: TRBV5-1
D gene: TRBD1

CDR3 DNA: TGCGCCAGCACCTCCTTATGGTCAAAACTAGCGGAGCAGAGGTGGACCTACGAGCAGTACTTC
CDR3 protein: CASTSLWSKLAEQRWTYEQYF
J gene: TRBJ2-7
V gene: TRBV10-2
D gene: TRBD2

CDR3 DNA: TGTGCCAGCAGTAGGATGGGACAGGACTACGAGCAGTACTTC
CDR3 protein: CASSRMGQDYEQYF
J gene: TRBJ2-7
V gene: TRBV6-1
D gene: TRBD1

CDR3 DNA: TGCGCCAGCAATGGCGGAACCACAGATACGCAGTATTTT
CDR3 protein: CASNGGTTDTQYF
J gene: TRBJ2-3
V gene: TRBV4-1
D gene: -

CDR3 DNA: TGTGCCAGCAGCGGAACGACAGGCGGCTATGGCTACACCTTC
CDR3 protein: CASSGTTGGYGYTF
J gene: TRBJ1-2
V gene: TRBV6-1
D gene: -

CDR3 DNA: TGTGCCAGCAGCTTGAGGCGGTTAGCGGGGGGGCCTATCAGCACAGATACGCAGTATTTT
CDR3 protein: CASSLRRLAGGPISTDTQYF
J gene: TRBJ2-3
V gene: TRBV5-4
D gene: TRBD2

CDR3 DNA: TGTGCCAGTTTCACTCTTCTCGGGACTGAAGCTTTCTTT
CDR3 protein: CASFTLLGTEAFF
J gene: TRBJ1-1
V gene: TRBV19
D gene: -

CDR3 DNA: TGTGCCAGCAGTCCGAGGTTTTCCAAAAACATTCAGTACTTC
CDR3 protein: CASSPRFSKNIQYF
J gene: TRBJ2-4
V gene: TRBV2
D gene: -

CDR3 DNA: TGTGCCAGCAGCTTGGGGACAGGGAGCTCCTACGAGCAGTACTTC
CDR3 protein: CASSLGTGSSYEQYF
J gene: TRBJ2-7
V gene: TRBV5-4
D gene: TRBD1

CDR3 DNA: TGTGCCAGTCGACAGGGGGGACTCATGAATGAAAAACTGTTTTTT
CDR3 protein: CASRQGGLMNEKLFF
J gene: TRBJ1-4
V gene: TRBV7-8
D gene: TRBD1

CDR3 DNA: TGTGCCACCAGCAAAGCGGGACATTCATACGAGCAGTACTTC
CDR3 protein: CATSKAGHSYEQYF
J gene: TRBJ2-7
V gene: TRBV15
D gene: -

CDR3 DNA: TGCGCCAGCAGCTTACCTAGCGGGGTTATTAGTTCCTACAATGAGCAGTTCTTC
CDR3 protein: CASSLPSGVISSYNEQFF
J gene: TRBJ2-1
V gene: TRBV5-1
D gene: TRBD2

CDR3 DNA: TGTGCCAGCAGTCCGGGGGACACTGAAGCTTTCTTT
CDR3 protein: CASSPGDTEAFF
J gene: TRBJ1-1
V gene: TRBV28
D gene: -

CDR3 DNA: TGTGCCAGCAGCTCAGGGGGGCCGGAGGAGACCCAGTACTTC
CDR3 protein: CASSSGGPEETQYF
J gene: TRBJ2-5
V gene: TRBV13
D gene: -

CDR3 DNA: TGTGCTAGTGGTTTGGTTGTAGGGGGCATGACTGAAGCTTTCTTT
CDR3 protein: CASGLVVGGMTEAFF
J gene: TRBJ1-1
V gene: TRBV12-5
D gene: TRBD1

CDR3 DNA: TGCGCCAGCAGCATGAGCTCCTACGAGCAGTACTTC
CDR3 protein: CASSMSSYEQYF
J gene: TRBJ2-7
V gene: TRBV5-1
D gene: -